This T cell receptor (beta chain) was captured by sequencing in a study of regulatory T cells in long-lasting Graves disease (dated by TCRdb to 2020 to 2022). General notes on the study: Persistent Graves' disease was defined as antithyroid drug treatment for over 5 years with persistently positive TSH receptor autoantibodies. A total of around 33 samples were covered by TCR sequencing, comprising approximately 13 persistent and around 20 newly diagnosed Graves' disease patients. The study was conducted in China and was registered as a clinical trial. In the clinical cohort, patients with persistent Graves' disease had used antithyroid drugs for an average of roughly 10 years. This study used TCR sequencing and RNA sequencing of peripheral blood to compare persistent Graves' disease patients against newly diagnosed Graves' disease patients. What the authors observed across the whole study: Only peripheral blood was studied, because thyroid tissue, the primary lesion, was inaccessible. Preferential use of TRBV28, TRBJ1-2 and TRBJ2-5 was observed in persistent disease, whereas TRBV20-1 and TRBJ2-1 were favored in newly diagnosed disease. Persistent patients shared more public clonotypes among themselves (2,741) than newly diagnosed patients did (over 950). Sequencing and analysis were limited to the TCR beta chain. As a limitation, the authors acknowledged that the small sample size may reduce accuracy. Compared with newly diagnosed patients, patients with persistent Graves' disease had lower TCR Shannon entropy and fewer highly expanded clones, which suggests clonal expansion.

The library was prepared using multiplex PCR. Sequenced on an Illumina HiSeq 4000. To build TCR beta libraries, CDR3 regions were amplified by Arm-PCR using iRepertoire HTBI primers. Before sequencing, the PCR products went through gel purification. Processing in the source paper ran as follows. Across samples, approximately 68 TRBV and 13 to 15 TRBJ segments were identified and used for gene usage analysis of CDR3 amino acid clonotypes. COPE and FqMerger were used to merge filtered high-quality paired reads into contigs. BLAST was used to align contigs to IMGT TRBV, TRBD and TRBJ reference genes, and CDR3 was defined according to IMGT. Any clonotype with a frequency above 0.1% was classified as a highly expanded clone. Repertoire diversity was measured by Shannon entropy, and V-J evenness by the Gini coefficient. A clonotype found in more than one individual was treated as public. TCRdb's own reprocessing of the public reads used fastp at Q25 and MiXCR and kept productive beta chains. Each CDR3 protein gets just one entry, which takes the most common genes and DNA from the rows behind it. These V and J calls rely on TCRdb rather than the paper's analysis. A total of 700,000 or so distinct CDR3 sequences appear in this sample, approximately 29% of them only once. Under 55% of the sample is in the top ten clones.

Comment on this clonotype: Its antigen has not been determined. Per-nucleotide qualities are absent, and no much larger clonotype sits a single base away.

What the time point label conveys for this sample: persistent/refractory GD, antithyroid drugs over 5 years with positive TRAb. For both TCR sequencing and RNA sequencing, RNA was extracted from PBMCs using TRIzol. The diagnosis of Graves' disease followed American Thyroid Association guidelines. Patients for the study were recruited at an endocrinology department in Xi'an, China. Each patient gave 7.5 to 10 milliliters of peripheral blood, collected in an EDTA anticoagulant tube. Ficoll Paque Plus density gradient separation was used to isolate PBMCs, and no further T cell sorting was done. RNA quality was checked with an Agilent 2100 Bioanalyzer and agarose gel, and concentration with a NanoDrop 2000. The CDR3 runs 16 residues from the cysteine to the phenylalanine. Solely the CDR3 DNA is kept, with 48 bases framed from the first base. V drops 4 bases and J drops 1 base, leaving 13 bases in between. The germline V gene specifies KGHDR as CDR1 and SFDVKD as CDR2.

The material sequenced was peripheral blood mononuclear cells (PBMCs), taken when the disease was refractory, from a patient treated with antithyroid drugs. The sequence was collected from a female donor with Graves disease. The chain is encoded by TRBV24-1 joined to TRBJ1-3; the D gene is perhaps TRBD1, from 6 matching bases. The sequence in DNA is TGTGCCACCAGTGACCCACTCGACAGGTCTGGAAACACCATATATTTT. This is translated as CATSDPLDRSGNTIYF.